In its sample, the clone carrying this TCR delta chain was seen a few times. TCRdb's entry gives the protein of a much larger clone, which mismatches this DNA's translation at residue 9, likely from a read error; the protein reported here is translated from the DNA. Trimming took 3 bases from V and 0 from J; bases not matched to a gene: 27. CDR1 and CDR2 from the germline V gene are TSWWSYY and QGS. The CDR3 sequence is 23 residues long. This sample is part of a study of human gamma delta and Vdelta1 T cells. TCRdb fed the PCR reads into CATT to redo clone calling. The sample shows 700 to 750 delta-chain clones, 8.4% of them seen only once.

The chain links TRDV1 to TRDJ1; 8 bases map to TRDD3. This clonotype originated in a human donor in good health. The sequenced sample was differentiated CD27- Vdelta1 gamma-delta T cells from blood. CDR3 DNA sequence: TGTGCTCTTGGGGACCCTCGGCAGCGCAAGAAGCGACTGGGGGGTCAGTACACCGATAAACTCATCTTT. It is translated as CALGDPRQRKKRLGGQYTDKLIF.